This entry lists 14 T cell receptor beta chains sequenced from one sample in a study of T cell responses to AZD1222 COVID-19 vaccine. Sequencing was performed with immunoSEQ multiplex PCR; in TCRdb, only in-frame clones are kept and a portion is missing. The repertoire consists of under 200,000 clones, with 90% occurring once and the leading ten covering about 1.6%. The sample was peripheral blood, taken on day 0 of AZD1222 vaccination. The origin of the receptors is an adult in good health.

CDR3 sequence: CASSTSALAYGYTF. The CDR3 nucleotides read TGTGCCAGCTCCACATCTGCCCTTGCATATGGCTACACCTTC. This sequence joins TRBV18 and TRBJ1-2; D unclear. The CDR3 sequence is 14 residues long. CDR1 and CDR2 from the germline V gene are KGHSH and LQKENI. V lost 6 bases, J lost 5 bases, and 16 bases lay in between.

A few counts support this clone. This chain joins TRBV19 and TRBJ2-7, with D possibly being TRBD2 (6 bases). Trimming took off 5 bases at V and 3 bases at J, with 17 bases between the two ends. CDR3 length: 15 residues. Germline CDR1 reads LNHDA; CDR2 reads SQIVND (reference sequence). The chain's CDR3 is CASSGGTYNNYEQYF. CDR3 coding DNA: TGTGCCAGTAGTGGAGGGACTTATAACAACTACGAGCAGTACTTC.

This clone occurred once. The V call is TRBV11-2, the J call TRBJ2-1; maybe TRBD1 (5 bases). Trimming pared 1 base from V and 2 bases from J, leaving 12 bases between. The length of the CDR3 is 16 residues. CDR1 is SGHAT, CDR2 FQNNGV, per germline. Written as DNA, the CDR3 is TGTGCCAGCAGCTTAGTTTGGTCACAGGCCTACAATGAGCAGTTCTTC. This translates into CASSLVWSQAYNEQFF. The full variable domain, rest sourced from reference TRBV11-2 and TRBJ2-1, is EAGVAQSPRYKIIEKRQSVAFWCNPISGHATLYWYQQILGQGPKLLIQFQNNGVVDDSQLPKDRFSAERLKGVDSTLKIQPAKLEDSAVYLCASSLVWSQAYNEQFFGPGTRLTVL.

The chain is built from TRBV14 and TRBJ1-2; D is undetermined. The CDR3 loop spans 15 amino acids. V gave up 2 bases and J gave up 0 bases, with 10 bases separating them. Germline assignment: CDR1 SGHDN and CDR2 FVKESK. The CDR3 loop reads CASSQLSVANYGYTF. As DNA, the CDR3 is TGTGCCAGCAGCCAACTCTCGGTAGCTAACTATGGCTACACCTTC. Complete variable domain (other parts from reference TRBV14 and TRBJ1-2): EAGVTQFPSHSVIEKGQTVTLRCDPISGHDNLYWYRRVMGKEIKFLLHFVKESKQDESGMPNNRFLAERTGGTYSTLKVQPAELEDSGVYFCASSQLSVANYGYTFGSGTRLTVV.

The V gene is TRBV4-3, the J gene TRBJ1-1, with TRBD1 matching 7 bases. Trimming removed 6 bases from V and 2 bases from J; junction bases left unmatched: 9. CDR1 and CDR2 from the germline V gene are LGHNA and YSLEER. The length of the CDR3 is 15 residues. The CDR3 DNA sequence: TGCGCCAGCAGGGAAGGGACAGCACTTAACACTGAAGCTTTCTTT. It yields the protein CASREGTALNTEAFF.

This rearrangement joins TRBV30 to TRBJ1-1, with 7 bases that match TRBD1. The V segment lost 6 bases and the J segment 9 bases; nucleotides outside the gene matches: 13. The CDR3 length is 13 residues. Looked up from germline, CDR1 is GTSNPN and CDR2 is SVGIG (reference sequence). CDR3 in DNA: TGTGCCTGTCGAGCGACACGGACAGGAAAAGCTTTCTTT. This codes for CACRATRTGKAFF.

The chain links TRBV24-1 to TRBJ2-3; no clear D. Germline CDR1 reads KGHDR; CDR2 reads SFDVKD. V was shortened by 6 bases and J by 2 bases, with 11 bases between the two germline ends. The CDR3 totals 14 residues. Here the CDR3 reads CATSRAEATDTQYF. The CDR3 DNA reads as TGTGCCACCAGTAGGGCTGAAGCCACAGATACGCAGTATTTT.

The rearrangement links TRBV5-1 to TRBJ1-1, with D perhaps TRBD1 (5 bases). CDR3 length equals 14 residues. Deletions cut 1 base from V and 4 bases from J, with 11 bases between. CDR1 and CDR2 (germline): SGHRS, YFSETQ. The CDR3 sequence is CASSLWGGGTEAFF. CDR3 nucleotide sequence: TGCGCCAGCAGCTTGTGGGGTGGGGGCACTGAAGCTTTCTTT.

The genes are TRBV5-1 and TRBJ2-7, with TRBD2 identical over 10 bases. Germline CDR1 reads SGHRS; CDR2 reads YFSETQ. Unmatched junction bases numbered 4, after V lost 4 bases and J lost 3 bases. The CDR3 length is 14 residues. CDR3 residues: CASSKGLASYEQYF. DNA of the CDR3: TGCGCCAGCAGCAAGGGACTAGCGAGCTACGAGCAGTACTTC.

The V gene is TRBV6-1, the J gene TRBJ1-2, with a weak D call TRBD1 (6 bases). The CDR3 is 15 amino acids. Trimming took off 1 base at V and 4 bases at J, with 13 bases between the two ends. Germline CDR1 is MNHNS and CDR2 is SASEGT. This CDR3 is CASSEVGGGLYGYTF. CDR3 nucleotide sequence: TGTGCCAGCAGTGAAGTCGGCGGGGGCCTCTATGGCTACACCTTC.

V gene TRBV7-9 combines with J gene TRBJ2-1; tentatively, D is TRBD2 (5 bases). The ends were cut back, 0 bases at V and 0 bases at J, with 9 bases in the middle. CDR3 length: 16 amino acids. From germline, CDR1 is SEHNR and CDR2 FQNEAQ (reference sequence). CDR3 region: CASSLAGLHSYNEQFF. Written as DNA, the CDR3 is TGTGCCAGCAGCTTAGCTGGACTCCACTCCTACAATGAGCAGTTCTTC.

This clone was found a few times. The gene calls are TRBV7-2 and TRBJ1-2; the match to TRBD1 covers 7 bases. The J segment lost 6 bases and the V segment lost 3 bases, leaving 7 bases of the junction unmatched. The CDR3 is 14 residues long. Germline values: CDR1 SGHTA, CDR2 FQGNSA. The CDR3: CASSFLTGQNGYTF. Here the CDR3 DNA reads TGTGCCAGCAGCTTCTTGACAGGGCAGAATGGCTACACCTTC.

This clone was detected only a few times. V is TRBV20-1 and J is TRBJ1-1; D is ambiguous. Germline V lookup: CDR1 DFQATT, CDR2 SNEGSKA (reference sequence). The CDR3 totals 11 residues. Trimming cost V 5 bases and J 9 bases, with 13 bases left between them. CDR3 region: CSADGLRKAFF. CDR3 in DNA: TGCAGTGCTGATGGACTCCGCAAAGCTTTCTTT.

J is TRBJ2-7 and V is TRBV11-2; D unclear. The V gene's germline CDR1 is SGHAT and CDR2 FQNNGV. The V end was cut by 4 bases, the J end by 2 bases, with 3 bases between. The CDR3 contains 11 residues. The CDR3 DNA reads as TGTGCCAGCAGCTCCCCCTACGAGCAGTACTTC. Its protein is CASSSPYEQYF. Using reference TRBV11-2 and TRBJ2-7 for the parts outside the CDR3, the full variable domain is EAGVAQSPRYKIIEKRQSVAFWCNPISGHATLYWYQQILGQGPKLLIQFQNNGVVDDSQLPKDRFSAERLKGVDSTLKIQPAKLEDSAVYLCASSSPYEQYFGPGTRLTVT.